The T cell receptor beta chain described here comes from a study of T cells after somatic rescue of genetic block. CDR1 SGHDN and CDR2 FVKESK come from the germline V gene. CDR3 size: 16 residues. Trimming removed 1 base at V and 7 bases at J, with 17 bases between. The assay was immunoSEQ multiplex PCR, and TCRdb's table has in-frame clones only and misses some. The table records 55,000 to 75,000 clones, less than 95% of them present only once. The receptor's source is a man aged 35 to 55. Sequenced input: peripheral blood mononuclear cells (PBMCs). V is TRBV14 and J is TRBJ2-1; the D call may be TRBD1 or TRBD2 (5 bases each). This CDR3 reads CASSQVGTGRRNEQFF. The CDR3 DNA follows: TGTGCCAGCAGCCAAGTGGGGACGGGGCGCAGGAATGAGCAGTTCTTC.